This T cell receptor beta chain stems from a study of shared clonotypes between healthy human individuals. For the study at large: Per-donor plates numbered three CD4 naive, three CD4 memory, two CD8 naive and one CD8 memory.

With regard to this clone: The antigen is not known.

The authors' processing: ImmunoSEQ gave junction-only sequences without quality scores, so filtering differed. Sequenced by immunoSEQ multiplex PCR; TCRdb stores in-frame clones only, minus some. Clonal size and the V and J genes are those of that table, whereas D and trimming came from the DNA. The table lists under 1,100,000 clones, more than 60% of them singletons. The germline gives CDR1 SGDLS, CDR2 YYNGEE. The length of the CDR3 is 15 residues. Trimming removed 0 bases from V and 1 base from J, with 8 bases in between. Every contributor of samples was a Caucasian grown-up residing in Nashville, Tennessee. Notes on the study in general: In this cohort, only blood was sampled, and tissue repertoires likely differ.

This chain links TRBV9 with TRBJ1-5; D gene unclear. Source material: memory CD4+ T cells sorted from blood. Subset here: CD45RA-negative fraction. This sequence was found in a man aged 18-30 years in good health. CDR3 sequence: CASSVGDTSNQPQHF. CDR3 nucleotides: TGTGCCAGCAGCGTAGGAGACACCAGCAATCAGCCCCAGCATTTT.